The 26 T cell receptor beta chains in this list originate from one sample, sequenced in a study of cytomegalovirus exposure and HLA in healthy donors (dated by TCRdb to the late 2010s). To prepare the library, the immunoSEQ multiplex PCR assay was applied. A mixture of 60 forward primers for TCR Vbeta segments and 13 reverse primers for TCR Jbeta segments was used in the multiplex PCR. TCRdb obtained this table from immuneACCESS and retained in-frame rearrangements with V and J assigned. These tables miss some clones; where compared with another copy, unresolved V genes account for less than half of the shortfall, and the remainder is unexplained. Present in this sample are some 190,000 clones, roughly 77% of which were seen just once. Jointly, the top ten make up roughly 2.5% of the sample. The specimen was PBMCs. Every receptor here comes from a woman in her 30s in good health and CMV-seropositive.

The CDR3: CASKPAGSNTGELFF. Written as DNA, the CDR3 is TGTGCCAGCAAACCAGCGGGTTCCAACACCGGGGAGCTGTTTTTT. The gene calls are TRBV27 and TRBJ2-2, with D tentatively TRBD2 (6 bases). The ends were cut back, 7 bases at V and 2 bases at J, with 14 bases in the middle. This CDR3 has 15 amino acids. The V gene's germline CDR1 is MNHEY and CDR2 SMNVEV (reference sequence).

The rearrangement links TRBV10-3 to TRBJ2-7; D perhaps matches TRBD1 (5 bases). Germline CDR1 ENHRY, CDR2 SYGVKD. V was cut by 3 bases and J by 7 bases, with 13 bases left in between. This CDR3 region has 13 residues. CDR3 sequence (DNA): TGTGCCATCAGTGACCAGGGCACGCGGGAGCAGTACTTC. Protein product: CAISDQGTREQYF.

The rearrangement joins TRBV9 to TRBJ2-2; 7 bases fit TRBD1. Germline CDR1 and CDR2: SGDLS and YYNGEE. V dropped 4 bases and J dropped 7; count of bases not matched to a gene: 4. The CDR3 contains 13 residues. As DNA, the CDR3 is TGTGCCAGCAGCTTAACAGGGGTCGGGGAGCTGTTTTTT. Its translation: CASSLTGVGELFF.

This chain links TRBV10-2 with TRBJ1-1; TRBD1 might be the D (6 bases). CDR3 size: 12 residues. The V gene lost 5 bases and the J gene lost 5 bases, with 9 bases spanning the gap. CDR1 and CDR2 from the germline V gene are WSHSY and SAAADI. As DNA, the CDR3 is TGCGCCAGCAGTACAGGGCATACTGAAGCTTTCTTT. It translates to CASSTGHTEAFF.

The V and J genes are TRBV4-3 and TRBJ2-7; D is perhaps TRBD1 (6 bases). The CDR3 contains 15 residues. Looked up from germline, CDR1 is LGHNA and CDR2 is YSLEER. Trimming cost V 0 bases and J 4 bases, with 13 bases left between them. Here the CDR3 reads CASSQDRTGIYEQYF. The CDR3 region has the DNA TGCGCCAGCAGCCAAGATCGTACAGGGATATACGAGCAGTACTTC.

The sample holds a few counts of this clone. The chain recombines TRBV4-2 with TRBJ2-7; TRBD2 matches 10 bases. This CDR3 has 16 residues. Germline loops: CDR1 LGHNA, CDR2 YNFKEQ. The V and J ends lost 0 bases and 5 bases, in that order; junction bases with no gene match: 7. The CDR3 coding sequence is TGTGCCAGCAGCCAAGAGTGGAGCGGGGGGGTCAACGAGCAGTACTTC. Translating gives CASSQEWSGGVNEQYF.

There are a few counts of this clone. DNA for the CDR3: TGTGCCAGCAGCTTGGTCAGGGGCGGCACCGGGGAGCTGTTTTTT. Protein product: CASSLVRGGTGELFF. The J gene is TRBJ2-2, the V gene TRBV5-5; possible D gene TRBD1, 6 bases. The CDR3 spans 15 residues. The germline CDR1 and CDR2 sequences are SGHKS and YYEKEE (reference sequence). V was clipped by 0 bases and J by 4 bases, with 10 bases between them.

CDR3 nucleotide sequence: TGTGCCAGCAGTACTACTAGCGGGGGGGCCAGCGAGCAGTACTTC. This sequence encodes CASSTTSGGASEQYF. The genes are TRBV6-1 and TRBJ2-5; TRBD2 aligns across 13 bases. The J call may be in error: the DNA end matches TRBJ2-7 better. Germline assignment: CDR1 MNHNS and CDR2 SASEGT. The CDR3 contains 15 residues.

V is TRBV28 and J is TRBJ1-2; D is possibly TRBD1 (5 bases). The germline V gene encodes CDR1 MDHEN and CDR2 SYDVKM. The V and J ends lost 2 bases and 2 bases respectively, with 12 bases between them. This CDR3 is built from 15 residues. DNA of the CDR3: TGTGCCAGCAGTTTAGGGGGGGGACCGAACTATGGCTACACCTTC. Its translation: CASSLGGGPNYGYTF.

This chain links TRBV7-6 with TRBJ2-2; possible D gene TRBD2, 5 bases. The CDR3 is 12 amino acids. V was shortened by 5 bases and J by 6 bases, with 7 bases between the two germline ends. Germline CDR1 and CDR2: SGHVS and FNYEAQ. The CDR3 protein is CASSHSAGELFF. CDR3 nucleotide sequence: TGTGCCAGCAGCCATAGCGCCGGGGAGCTGTTTTTT.

The chain recombines TRBV5-1 with TRBJ2-7, with 9 bases aligning to TRBD1. Looked up from germline, CDR1 is SGHRS and CDR2 is YFSETQ. V gave up 4 bases and J gave up 2 bases; unmatched junction bases: 7. CDR3 size: 15 residues. CDR3 residues: CASSMGTGSTYEQYF. For the CDR3, the DNA is TGCGCCAGCAGCATGGGGACAGGGTCGACCTACGAGCAGTACTTC. Supplemented by reference TRBV5-1 and TRBJ2-7, the full variable domain reads KAGVTQTPRYLIKTRGQQVTLSCSPISGHRSVSWYQQTPGQGLQFLFEYFSETQRNKGNFPGRFSGRQFSNSRSEMNVSTLELGDSALYLCASSMGTGSTYEQYFGPGTRLTVT.

The chain couples TRBV7-9 to TRBJ1-1; 10 bases fit TRBD1. CDR1 is SEHNR, CDR2 FQNEAQ, per germline (reference sequence). The CDR3 has 15 amino acids. V shed 5 bases and J 3 bases; nucleotides not matched to a gene: 6. The CDR3 loop is CASSPGQGTDTEAFF. The CDR3 nucleotides are TGTGCCAGCAGCCCGGGACAGGGGACGGACACTGAAGCTTTCTTT.

Comment on this clone: At the DNA level, this CDR3 is encoded by other sequences in the same sample as well. The V gene is TRBV15, the J gene TRBJ2-7; perhaps TRBD1 as D (6 bases). V shed 1 base and J shed 4 bases, with 23 bases lying between them. The germline V gene encodes CDR1 LNHNV and CDR2 YYDKDF (reference sequence). The CDR3 spans 18 residues. The CDR3 loop reads CATSRGTVSDRQLYEQYF. For the CDR3, the DNA is TGTGCCACCAGCAGAGGAACCGTCTCAGACAGGCAACTATACGAGCAGTACTTC.

The chain employs TRBV19 and TRBJ2-1, with 9 bases aligning to TRBD2. Per germline, CDR1 LNHDA and CDR2 SQIVND (reference sequence). CDR3 length equals 15 residues. The trim removed 3 bases at V and 10 bases at J, leaving 10 bases unmatched. The CDR3 spells CASSITGLARDEQFF. CDR3 sequence (DNA): TGTGCCAGTAGTATTACGGGACTAGCTCGGGACGAGCAGTTCTTC.

The V call is TRBV10-3, the J call TRBJ1-5; 9 bases agree with TRBD1. After removal of 6 bases from V and 4 bases from J, the junction contained 4 bases not matched to a gene. Germline CDR1 is ENHRY and CDR2 is SYGVKD. The CDR3 has 14 residues. The CDR3 loop is CAISTGGKNQPQHF. DNA of the CDR3: TGTGCCATCAGCACAGGGGGCAAAAATCAGCCCCAGCATTTT.

This sequence joins TRBV5-6 and TRBJ2-7; D possibly corresponds to TRBD2 (5 bases). The germline gives CDR1 SGHDT, CDR2 YYEEEE. V was cut by 3 bases and J by 12 bases, with 13 bases left in between. The CDR3 has 11 amino acids. The CDR3 region has the DNA TGTGCCAGCAGCTCCCTTGGAGGAGCGTACTTC. It yields the protein CASSSLGGAYF.

The chain employs TRBV15 and TRBJ1-5, with 8 positions matching TRBD1. The V and J ends lost 0 bases and 4 bases, in that order; junction bases with no gene match: 5. This CDR3 is 16 amino acids long. Germline V gene data show CDR1 as LNHNV and CDR2 as YYDKDF (reference sequence). In nucleotides, the CDR3 is TGTGCCACCAGCAGAGAGGGCGGACAGGGTAATCAGCCCCAGCATTTT. This gives the protein CATSREGGQGNQPQHF.

The genes are TRBV9 and TRBJ2-3; 7 bases are a match to TRBD2. J lost 1 base, V lost 3 bases, and 8 bases had no gene match. Germline V gene lookup returns CDR1 SGDLS and CDR2 YYNGEE. This CDR3 is built from 16 residues. CDR3 sequence: CASSAFGLGGTDTQYF. CDR3 DNA: TGTGCCAGCAGCGCCTTTGGACTAGGGGGCACAGATACGCAGTATTTT.

The chain links TRBV2 to TRBJ2-7; D possibly corresponds to TRBD1 (8 bases). This CDR3 has 16 residues. V lost 2 bases to trimming and J lost 5 bases, with 19 bases between them. Germline values: CDR1 SNHLY, CDR2 FYNNEI. The CDR3 loop reads CASSEFGQGGFHEQYF. CDR3 bases: TGTGCCAGCAGTGAATTCGGACAGGGAGGGTTTCACGAGCAGTACTTC. Supplemented by reference TRBV2 and TRBJ2-7, the full variable domain reads EPEVTQTPSHQVTQMGQEVILRCVPISNHLYFYWYRQILGQKVEFLVSFYNNEISEKSEIFDDQFSVERPDGSNFTLKIRSTKLEDSAMYFCASSEFGQGGFHEQYFGPGTRLTVT.

The V gene is TRBV4-1, the J gene TRBJ2-3; no clear D gene. Germline V gene sequence: CDR1 MGHRA, CDR2 YSYEKL. The germline V and J ends were trimmed by 1 base and 7 bases, with 15 bases remaining between them. The CDR3 extends over 15 amino acids. Here the CDR3 reads CASSQVGVSRNTQYF. In DNA form, the CDR3 reads TGCGCCAGCAGCCAAGTTGGCGTTTCGCGGAATACGCAGTATTTT.

The J gene is TRBJ2-1, the V gene TRBV7-3, with D perhaps matching TRBD2 (7 bases). Per germline, CDR1 SGHTA and CDR2 FQGTGA. This CDR3 region has 15 residues. V lost 2 bases, J lost 10 bases, and 18 bases lay in between. CDR3 coding DNA: TGTGCCAGCAGCTTATCGGCGGGGGCCCGGCTGGAGCAGTTCTTC. This translates into CASSLSAGARLEQFF.

The chain recombines TRBV5-3 with TRBJ2-5; tentative D call: TRBD2 (5 bases). The closer fit of TRBJ2-7 to the DNA end suggests the J call may be wrong. TRBV5-3 carries the ORF label, with uncertain function. The CDR3 has 12 amino acids. The CDR3 region is CAAPPGFYEQYF. CDR3 DNA sequence: TGTGCCGCCCCGCCGGGGTTCTACGAGCAGTACTTC.

The chain recombines TRBV4-1 with TRBJ2-3, with D perhaps TRBD2 (6 bases). Trimming stripped 4 bases from V and 2 bases from J, with 13 bases between. The CDR3 extends over 15 amino acids. The germline V gene has CDR1 MGHRA and CDR2 YSYEKL. CDR3 sequence reads: CASSPPGGSTDTQYF. Written as DNA, the CDR3 is TGCGCCAGCAGCCCACCCGGGGGATCCACAGATACGCAGTATTTT.

The chain has TRBV7-8 and TRBJ2-7; 9 nucleotides agree with TRBD2. Losses at the gene ends were 7 bases for V and 1 base for J; bases not matched to a gene: 8. The germline V gene has CDR1 SGHVS and CDR2 FQNEAQ. The CDR3 sequence is 15 residues long. The CDR3 DNA is TGTGCCAGCACCTCAGCGGGGGGTCTTTCCTACGAGCAGTACTTC. This codes for CASTSAGGLSYEQYF. Together with reference TRBV7-8 and TRBJ2-7, the CDR3 gives the full variable domain: GAGVSQSPRYKVAKRGQDVALRCDPISGHVSLFWYQQALGQGPEFLTYFQNEAQLDKSGLPSDRFFAERPEGSVSTLKIQRTQQEDSAVYLCASTSAGGLSYEQYFGPGTRLTVT.

The genes are TRBV10-1 and TRBJ1-5, with D uncertain. The V end was cut by 10 bases, the J end by 0 bases, with 10 bases between. This CDR3 is built from 13 residues. The germline V gene has CDR1 WNHNN and CDR2 SYGVQD (reference sequence). CDR3 residues: CATQAISNQPQHF. The CDR3 DNA reads TGCGCCACCCAGGCAATTAGCAATCAGCCCCAGCATTTT.

This clone was seen only a few times. The gene calls are TRBV4-2 and TRBJ2-2; TRBD1 might be the D (6 bases). Trimming cost V 1 base and J 1 base, with 7 bases left between them. The V gene's germline CDR1 is LGHNA and CDR2 YNFKEQ. The CDR3 covers 15 residues. CDR3: CASSQGQVNTGELFF. CDR3 nucleotide sequence: TGTGCCAGCAGCCAAGGACAGGTGAACACCGGGGAGCTGTTTTTT.